This TCR beta chain was retrieved from a study of OX40 agonist ivuxolimab in advanced cancers. Study-level information: Ivuxolimab was administered intravenously to patients at 0.01 to 10 mg/kg every 2 weeks.

The CDR3 has 13 residues. Germline CDR1 MNHEY, CDR2 SMNVEV (reference sequence). V was shortened by 8 bases and J by 4 bases, with 12 bases between the two germline ends. Notes on the study in general: On average, a greater number of expanded clones characterised CD8+ T cells relative to CD4+.

Clones were read by immunoSEQ multiplex PCR, and TCRdb kept only the in-frame ones, dropping some. The table records tens of thousands of clones, roughly 87% of them present only once. Autoimmune disease history or systemic immunosuppression meant exclusion. About this clone: Its specificity is unknown.

The sequence was obtained from an adult with an advanced solid tumor such as melanoma, head and neck, liver or kidney cancer. The rearrangement links TRBV27 to TRBJ1-3, with D perhaps matching TRBD1 (6 bases). The starting material was CD4+ or CD8+ T cells sorted from blood, obtained in a trial of the OX40 agonist ivuxolimab. CDR3 nucleotide sequence: TGTGCCAGCGGAACAGGGTCAGGAAACACCATATATTTT. Translation gives CASGTGSGNTIYF.